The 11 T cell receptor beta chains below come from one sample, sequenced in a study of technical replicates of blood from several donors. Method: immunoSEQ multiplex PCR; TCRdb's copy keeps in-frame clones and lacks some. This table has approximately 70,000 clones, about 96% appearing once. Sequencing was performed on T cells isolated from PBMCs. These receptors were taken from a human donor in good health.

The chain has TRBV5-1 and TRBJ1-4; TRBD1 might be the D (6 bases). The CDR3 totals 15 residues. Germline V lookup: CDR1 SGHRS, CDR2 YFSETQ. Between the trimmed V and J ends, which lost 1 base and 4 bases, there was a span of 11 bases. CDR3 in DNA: TGCGCCAGCAGCTTGACGGGACACCTTAATGAAAAACTGTTTTTT. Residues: CASSLTGHLNEKLFF.

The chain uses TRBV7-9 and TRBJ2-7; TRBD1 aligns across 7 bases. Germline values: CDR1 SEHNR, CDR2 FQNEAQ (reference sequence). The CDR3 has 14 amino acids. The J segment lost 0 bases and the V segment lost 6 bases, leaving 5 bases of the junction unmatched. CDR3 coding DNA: TGTGCCAGCAGACCGACAGGGCCCTCCTACGAGCAGTACTTC. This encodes CASRPTGPSYEQYF.

The CDR3, as DNA: TGTGCCAGCAGCTTCTCTCTAGCGGGGGGAAACTACGAGCAGTACTTC. This codes for CASSFSLAGGNYEQYF. The chain employs TRBV11-2 and TRBJ2-7; 11 bases align to TRBD2. The CDR3 is 16 amino acids. With 3 bases clipped from V and 3 bases from J, the junction kept 7 bases outside the gene matches. Germline CDR1 SGHAT, CDR2 FQNNGV.

DNA for the CDR3: TGTGCCAGTAGTATAGCAGGGACAGGGAGCTCCTACGAGCAGTACTTC. Translated: CASSIAGTGSSYEQYF. V is TRBV19 and J is TRBJ2-7; 9 bases map to TRBD1. V lost 1 base and J lost 0; bases outside the gene matches: 4. The CDR3 length is 16 residues. Per germline, CDR1 LNHDA and CDR2 SQIVND (reference sequence).

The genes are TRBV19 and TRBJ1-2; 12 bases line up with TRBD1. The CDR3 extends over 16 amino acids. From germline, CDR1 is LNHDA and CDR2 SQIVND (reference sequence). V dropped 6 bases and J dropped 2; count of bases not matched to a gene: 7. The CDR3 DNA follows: TGTGCCAGTAGCATGCGGGACAGGGGGCCGAACTATGGCTACACCTTC. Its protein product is CASSMRDRGPNYGYTF.

The CDR3 loop is CASSDGRFAEKLFF. The DNA for the CDR3 is TGTGCCAGCAGTGACGGCAGGTTTGCTGAAAAACTGTTTTTT. The rearrangement uses TRBV6-1 and TRBJ1-4; D gene ambiguous. Trimming pared 3 bases from V and 7 bases from J, leaving 12 bases between. The germline CDR1 and CDR2 sequences are MNHNS and SASEGT. This CDR3 comprises 14 residues.

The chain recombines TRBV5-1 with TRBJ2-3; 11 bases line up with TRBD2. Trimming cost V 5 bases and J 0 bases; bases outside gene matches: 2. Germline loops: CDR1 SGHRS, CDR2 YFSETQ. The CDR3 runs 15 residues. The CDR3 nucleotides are TGCGCCAGCAGACTAGCGGGGGCTAGCACAGATACGCAGTATTTT. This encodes CASRLAGASTDTQYF. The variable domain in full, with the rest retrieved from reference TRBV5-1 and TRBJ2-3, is KAGVTQTPRYLIKTRGQQVTLSCSPISGHRSVSWYQQTPGQGLQFLFEYFSETQRNKGNFPGRFSGRQFSNSRSEMNVSTLELGDSALYLCASRLAGASTDTQYFGPGTRLTVL.

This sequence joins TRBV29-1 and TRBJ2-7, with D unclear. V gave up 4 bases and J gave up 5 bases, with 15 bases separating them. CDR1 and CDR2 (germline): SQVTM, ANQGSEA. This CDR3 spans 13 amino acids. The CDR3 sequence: CSVGWQMLNEQYF. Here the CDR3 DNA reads TGCAGCGTTGGATGGCAGATGTTGAACGAGCAGTACTTC.

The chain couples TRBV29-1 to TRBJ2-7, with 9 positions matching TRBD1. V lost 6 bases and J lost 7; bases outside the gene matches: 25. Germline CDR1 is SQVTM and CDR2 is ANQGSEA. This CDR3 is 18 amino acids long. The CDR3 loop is CSVATGTGSRASLGEQYF. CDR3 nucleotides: TGCAGCGTCGCCACCGGGACAGGGAGCCGAGCTAGCCTGGGGGAGCAGTACTTC.

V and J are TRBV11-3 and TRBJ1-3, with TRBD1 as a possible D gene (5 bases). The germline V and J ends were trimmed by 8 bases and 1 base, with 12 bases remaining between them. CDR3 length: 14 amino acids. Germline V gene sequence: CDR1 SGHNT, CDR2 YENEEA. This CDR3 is CASEGVASGNTIYF. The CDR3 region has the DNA TGTGCCAGCGAAGGGGTTGCGTCTGGAAACACCATATATTTT.

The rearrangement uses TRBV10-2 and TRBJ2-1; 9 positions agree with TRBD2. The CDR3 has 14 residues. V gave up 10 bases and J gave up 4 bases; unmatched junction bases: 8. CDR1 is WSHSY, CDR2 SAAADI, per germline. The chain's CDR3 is CATEGRGGYNEQFF. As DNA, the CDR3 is TGCGCCACGGAAGGGCGGGGGGGATACAATGAGCAGTTCTTC.